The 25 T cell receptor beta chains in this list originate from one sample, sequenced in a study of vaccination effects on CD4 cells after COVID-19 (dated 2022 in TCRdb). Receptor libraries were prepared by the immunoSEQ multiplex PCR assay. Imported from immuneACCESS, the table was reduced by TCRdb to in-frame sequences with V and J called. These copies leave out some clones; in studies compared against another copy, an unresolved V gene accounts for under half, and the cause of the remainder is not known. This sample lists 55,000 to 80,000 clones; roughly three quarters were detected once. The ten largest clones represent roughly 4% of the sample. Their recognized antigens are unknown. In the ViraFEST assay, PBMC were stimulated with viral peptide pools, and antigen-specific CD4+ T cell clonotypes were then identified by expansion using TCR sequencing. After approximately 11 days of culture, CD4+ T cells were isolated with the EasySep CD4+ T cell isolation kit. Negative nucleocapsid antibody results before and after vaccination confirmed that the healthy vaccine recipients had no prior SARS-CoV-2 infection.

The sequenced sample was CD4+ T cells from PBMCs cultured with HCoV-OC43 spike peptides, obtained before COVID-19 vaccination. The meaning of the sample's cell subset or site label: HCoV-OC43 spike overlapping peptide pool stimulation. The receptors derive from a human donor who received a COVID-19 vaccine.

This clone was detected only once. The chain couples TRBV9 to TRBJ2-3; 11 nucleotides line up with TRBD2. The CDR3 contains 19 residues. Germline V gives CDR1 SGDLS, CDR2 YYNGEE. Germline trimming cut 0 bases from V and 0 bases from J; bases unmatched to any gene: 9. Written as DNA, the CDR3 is TGTGCCAGCAGCGTAGTAGGGCTAGCGGGGGGTCTTAGCACAGATACGCAGTATTTT. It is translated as CASSVVGLAGGLSTDTQYF.

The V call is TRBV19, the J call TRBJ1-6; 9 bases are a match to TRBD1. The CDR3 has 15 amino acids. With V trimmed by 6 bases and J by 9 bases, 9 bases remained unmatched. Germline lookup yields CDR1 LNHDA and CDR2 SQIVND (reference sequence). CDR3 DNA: TGTGCCAGTAGCAGGGGGGACAGGGTTGGTTCACCCCTCCACTTT. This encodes CASSRGDRVGSPLHF.

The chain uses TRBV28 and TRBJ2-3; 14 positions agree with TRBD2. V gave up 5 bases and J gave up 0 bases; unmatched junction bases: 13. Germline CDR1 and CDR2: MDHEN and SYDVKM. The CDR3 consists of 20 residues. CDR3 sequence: CASSRTSGTSGGRSTDTQYF. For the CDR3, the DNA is TGTGCCAGCAGTCGAACCTCCGGGACTAGCGGGGGTCGGAGCACAGATACGCAGTATTTT. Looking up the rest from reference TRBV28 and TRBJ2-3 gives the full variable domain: DVKVTQSSRYLVKRTGEKVFLECVQDMDHENMFWYRQDPGLGLRLIYFSYDVKMKEKGDIPEGYSVSREKKERFSLILESASTNQTSMYLCASSRTSGTSGGRSTDTQYFGPGTRLTVL.

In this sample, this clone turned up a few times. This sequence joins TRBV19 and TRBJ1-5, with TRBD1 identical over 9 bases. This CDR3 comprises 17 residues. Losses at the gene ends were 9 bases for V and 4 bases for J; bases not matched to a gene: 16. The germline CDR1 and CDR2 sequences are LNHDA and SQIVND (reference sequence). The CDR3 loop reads CASSPRGRTGANQPQHF. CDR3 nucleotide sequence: TGTGCCAGCTCCCCAAGGGGTCGGACAGGGGCTAATCAGCCCCAGCATTTT.

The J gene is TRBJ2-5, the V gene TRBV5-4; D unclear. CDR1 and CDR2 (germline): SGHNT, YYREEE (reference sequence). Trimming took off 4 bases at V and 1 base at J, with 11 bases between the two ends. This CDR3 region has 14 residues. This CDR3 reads CASSRGSVQETQYF. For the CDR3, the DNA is TGTGCCAGCAGCCGCGGTTCTGTCCAAGAGACCCAGTACTTC.

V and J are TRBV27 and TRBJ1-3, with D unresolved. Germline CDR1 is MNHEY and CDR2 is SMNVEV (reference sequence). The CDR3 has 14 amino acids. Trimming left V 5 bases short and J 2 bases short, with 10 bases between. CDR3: CASSPYGAGNTIYF. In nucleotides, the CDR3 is TGTGCCAGCAGTCCGTATGGGGCTGGAAACACCATATATTTT.

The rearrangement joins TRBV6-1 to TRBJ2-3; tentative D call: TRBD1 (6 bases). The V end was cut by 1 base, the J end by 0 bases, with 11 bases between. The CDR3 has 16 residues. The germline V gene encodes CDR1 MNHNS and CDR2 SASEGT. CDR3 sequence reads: CASSEVWTASTDTQYF. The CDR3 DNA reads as TGTGCCAGCAGTGAAGTTTGGACAGCTAGCACAGATACGCAGTATTTT.

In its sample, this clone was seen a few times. CDR3 residues: CASSDTRTGSNSPLHF. The CDR3 DNA sequence: TGTGCCAGCAGTGATACCCGAACAGGGTCAAATTCACCCCTCCACTTT. The genes are TRBV25-1 and TRBJ1-6; D is perhaps TRBD1 (6 bases). The CDR3 spans 16 residues. V shed 3 bases and J shed 7 bases, with 16 bases lying between them. Per germline, CDR1 MGHDK and CDR2 SYGVNS.

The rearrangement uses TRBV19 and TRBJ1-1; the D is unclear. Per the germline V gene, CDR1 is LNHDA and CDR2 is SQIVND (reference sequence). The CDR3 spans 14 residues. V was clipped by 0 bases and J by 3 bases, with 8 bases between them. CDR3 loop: CASSIERRDTEAFF. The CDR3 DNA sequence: TGTGCCAGTAGTATAGAGAGACGGGACACTGAAGCTTTCTTT.

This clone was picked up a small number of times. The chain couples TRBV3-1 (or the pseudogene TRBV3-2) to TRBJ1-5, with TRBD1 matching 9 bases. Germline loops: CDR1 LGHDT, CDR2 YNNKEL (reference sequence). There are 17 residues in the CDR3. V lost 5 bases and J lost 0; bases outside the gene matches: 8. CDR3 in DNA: TGTGCCAGCAGCTCCGGGACAGGGTCCTATAGCAATCAGCCCCAGCATTTT. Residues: CASSSGTGSYSNQPQHF.

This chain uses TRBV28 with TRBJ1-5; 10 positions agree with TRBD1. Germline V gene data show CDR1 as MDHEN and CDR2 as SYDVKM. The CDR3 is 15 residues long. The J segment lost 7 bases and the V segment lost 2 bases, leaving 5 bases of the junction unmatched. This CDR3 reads CASSLPGQGNQPQHF. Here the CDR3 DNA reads TGTGCCAGCAGTTTACCGGGACAGGGGAACCAGCCCCAGCATTTT.

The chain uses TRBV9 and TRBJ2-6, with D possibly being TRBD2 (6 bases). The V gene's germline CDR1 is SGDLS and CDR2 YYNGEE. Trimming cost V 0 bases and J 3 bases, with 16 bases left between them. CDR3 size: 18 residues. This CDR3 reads CASSVEEGTVYGANVLTF. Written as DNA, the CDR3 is TGTGCCAGCAGCGTAGAGGAGGGAACGGTGTATGGGGCCAACGTCCTGACTTTC.

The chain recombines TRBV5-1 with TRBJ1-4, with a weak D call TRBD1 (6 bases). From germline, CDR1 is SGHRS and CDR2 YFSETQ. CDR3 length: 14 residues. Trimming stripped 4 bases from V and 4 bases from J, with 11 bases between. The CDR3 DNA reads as TGCGCCAGCAGCATCGGGACACATAATGAAAAACTGTTTTTT. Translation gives CASSIGTHNEKLFF. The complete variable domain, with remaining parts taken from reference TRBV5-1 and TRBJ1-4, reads KAGVTQTPRYLIKTRGQQVTLSCSPISGHRSVSWYQQTPGQGLQFLFEYFSETQRNKGNFPGRFSGRQFSNSRSEMNVSTLELGDSALYLCASSIGTHNEKLFFGSGTQLSVL.

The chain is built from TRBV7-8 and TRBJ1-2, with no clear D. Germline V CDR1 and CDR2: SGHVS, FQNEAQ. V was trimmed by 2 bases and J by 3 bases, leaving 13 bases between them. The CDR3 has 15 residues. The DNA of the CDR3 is TGTGCCAGCAGCTTAAAGGCGGATTGGTACTATGGCTACACCTTC. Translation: CASSLKADWYYGYTF.

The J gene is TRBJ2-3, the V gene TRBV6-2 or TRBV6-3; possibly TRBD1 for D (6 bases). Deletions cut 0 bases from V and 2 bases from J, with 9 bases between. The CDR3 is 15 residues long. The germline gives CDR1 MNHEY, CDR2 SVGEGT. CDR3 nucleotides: TGTGCCAGCAGTTACTCCCGGACAGACACAGATACGCAGTATTTT. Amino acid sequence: CASSYSRTDTDTQYF.

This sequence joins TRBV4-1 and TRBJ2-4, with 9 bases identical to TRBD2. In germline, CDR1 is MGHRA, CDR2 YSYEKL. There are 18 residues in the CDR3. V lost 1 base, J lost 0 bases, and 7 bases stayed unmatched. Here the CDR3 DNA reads TGCGCCAGCAGCCAAGGGCTAGCGGGGTTGCTAGCCAAAAACATTCAGTACTTC. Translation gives CASSQGLAGLLAKNIQYF.

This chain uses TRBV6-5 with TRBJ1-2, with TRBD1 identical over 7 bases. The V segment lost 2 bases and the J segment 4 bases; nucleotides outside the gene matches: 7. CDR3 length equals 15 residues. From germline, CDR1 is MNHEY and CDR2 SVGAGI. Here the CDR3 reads CASSYNGQESYGYTF. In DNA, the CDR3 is TGTGCCAGCAGTTACAATGGACAGGAAAGCTATGGCTACACCTTC.

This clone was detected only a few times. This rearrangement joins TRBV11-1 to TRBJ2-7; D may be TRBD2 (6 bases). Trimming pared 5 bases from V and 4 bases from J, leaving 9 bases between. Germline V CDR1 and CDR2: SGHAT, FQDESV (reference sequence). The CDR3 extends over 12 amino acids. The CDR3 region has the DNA TGTGCCAGCAGCGTGGAGGGTTACGAGCAGTACGTC. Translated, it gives CASSVEGYEQYV.

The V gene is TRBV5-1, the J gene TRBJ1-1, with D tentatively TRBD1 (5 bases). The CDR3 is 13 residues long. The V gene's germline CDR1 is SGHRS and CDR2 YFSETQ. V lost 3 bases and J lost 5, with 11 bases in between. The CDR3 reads CASSSGTATEAFF. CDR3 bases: TGCGCCAGCAGCTCCGGGACCGCTACTGAAGCTTTCTTT.

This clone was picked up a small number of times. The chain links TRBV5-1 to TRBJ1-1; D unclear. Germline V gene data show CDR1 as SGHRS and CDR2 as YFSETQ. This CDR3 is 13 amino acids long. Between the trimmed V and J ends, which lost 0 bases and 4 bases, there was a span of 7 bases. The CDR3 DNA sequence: TGCGCCAGCAGCTTGGGATTTTCCACTGAAGCTTTCTTT. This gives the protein CASSLGFSTEAFF.

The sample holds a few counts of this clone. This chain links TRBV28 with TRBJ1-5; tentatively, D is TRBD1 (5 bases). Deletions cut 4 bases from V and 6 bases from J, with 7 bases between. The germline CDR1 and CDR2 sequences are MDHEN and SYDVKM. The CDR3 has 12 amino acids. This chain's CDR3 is CASSSQGQPQHF. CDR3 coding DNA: TGTGCCAGCAGTTCCCAGGGTCAGCCCCAGCATTTT.

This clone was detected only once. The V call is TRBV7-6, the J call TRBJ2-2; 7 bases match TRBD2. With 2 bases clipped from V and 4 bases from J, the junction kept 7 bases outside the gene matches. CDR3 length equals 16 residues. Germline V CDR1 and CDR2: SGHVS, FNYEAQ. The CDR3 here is CASSLWPAGSTGELFF. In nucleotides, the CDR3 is TGTGCCAGCAGCTTATGGCCAGCGGGGAGCACCGGGGAGCTGTTTTTT.

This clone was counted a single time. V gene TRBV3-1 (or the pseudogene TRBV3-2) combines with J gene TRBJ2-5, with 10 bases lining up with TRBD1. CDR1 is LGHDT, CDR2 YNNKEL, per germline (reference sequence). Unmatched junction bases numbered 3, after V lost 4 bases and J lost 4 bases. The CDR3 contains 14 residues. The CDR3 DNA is TGTGCCAGCAGCCGGGACAGGGGAGGAGAGACCCAGTACTTC. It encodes CASSRDRGGETQYF.

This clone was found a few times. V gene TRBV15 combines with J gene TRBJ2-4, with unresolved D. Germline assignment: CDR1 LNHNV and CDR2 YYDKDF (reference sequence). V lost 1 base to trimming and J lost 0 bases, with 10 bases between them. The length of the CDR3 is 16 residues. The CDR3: CATSRGMSGAKNIQYF. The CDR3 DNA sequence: TGTGCCACCAGCAGAGGAATGTCGGGAGCCAAAAACATTCAGTACTTC.

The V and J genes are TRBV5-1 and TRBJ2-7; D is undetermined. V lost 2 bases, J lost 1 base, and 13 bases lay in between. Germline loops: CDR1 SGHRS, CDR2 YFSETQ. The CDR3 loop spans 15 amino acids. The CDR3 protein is CASSFDGTVSYEQYV. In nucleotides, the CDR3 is TGCGCCAGCAGCTTTGACGGCACCGTTTCCTACGAGCAGTACGTC.